These T cell receptor beta chains were read from a single sample in a study of immune cell composition in non-small cell lung cancer. TCRdb keeps only in-frame clones here, not all; method: immunoSEQ multiplex PCR. The sample contains over 15,000 clones, 77% of which appear only once. This same sample was also part of a study on CD4 T cells in lung cancer.

Sequencing used non-adjacent lung tissue. These receptors all come from a human donor with non-small cell lung cancer. Each CDR3 is given without its conserved first and last residue. Each record gives: V gene, clone size, CDR3 protein. The size of a clone is reported for some rows only, either as once, few or many, or as a class for expanded clones.

TRBV7-3,.,ASSSGANTEAF
TRBV5-5,.,ASGRTGRDYEQY
TRBV6-5,.,ASSPWGDFYGYT
TRBV19,.,ASTEGQGRQPQH
TRBV11-1,.,ASSFQTSGVITDTQY
TRBV6-4,.,ASSRDRGDRELF
TRBV15,few,ATSRDVGNGQPQH
TRBV9,.,ASSVGGGNTIY
TRBV11-2,.,ASSHGLVQETQY
TRBV5-1,.,ASSFPGGANTGELF
TRBV7-6,few,ASATLGQTTDTQY
TRBV7-9,.,ASTKTPGPEQF
TRBV7-3,few,ASRDRGGGNSPLH
TRBV7-2,.,ASSPISTSGVSYEQY
TRBV9,.,ASRGQRANYGYT
TRBV11-3,.,ASRNPTNEKLF